Listed below are T cell receptor beta chains from one sample, sequenced in a study of human T cells and chemical hapten exposure. MiXCR, run by TCRdb on the RACE reads, gives a single entry per CDR3 protein. This sample yields around 380,000 distinct CDR3 sequences, of which approximately 5% are seen a single time; 2% to 2.5% belongs to the top ten. Sequences were derived from whole blood, sampled in connection with sensitization to the hapten diphenylcyclopropenone (DPC). The receptors shown here come from a woman aged 50 to 60 with alopecia areata. Some clones in this sample may be carry-over from other donors' samples. The CDR3 runs from the conserved cysteine through the conserved F or W. D genes are given only for firm matches. Only part of the rows carry a size: once, few, many, or a class if the clone is expanded.

.	few	TRBV7-2	TRBJ2-4	TGTGCCAGCAGCCTGGAAGGGGCCGAATCCCCGGCCAAAAACATTCAGTACTTC	CASSLEGAESPAKNIQYF
.	many	TRBV4-1	TRBJ1-6	TGCGCCAGCAGCCCCCGCGATAATTCACCCCTCCACTTT	CASSPRDNSPLHF
.	many	TRBV29-1	TRBJ1-5	TGCAGCGTTCTGGGGAGAGAAGGCAATCAGCCCCAGCATTTT	CSVLGREGNQPQHF
.	.	TRBV4-1	TRBJ2-7	TGCGCCAGCAGCCAGGACGGGGGGGCTAACCGGGACACAAGCCGACAGGGCGAGCAGTACTTC	CASSQDGGANRDTSRQGEQYF
.	.	TRBV20-1	TRBJ2-7	TGCAGTGCTAGCGTGCGACTATCTTCCCCCGAGCAGTACTTC	CSASVRLSSPEQYF
.	many	TRBV7-2	TRBJ2-3	TGTGCCAGCAGCTTAGAGCTTTACAGAGCCACAGATACGCAGTATTTT	CASSLELYRATDTQYF
.	few	TRBV6-1	TRBJ1-1	TGTGCCAGCAGACTGACAGGACCCCACACTGAAGCTTTCTTT	CASRLTGPHTEAFF
TRBD2	many	TRBV9	TRBJ2-3	TGTGCCAGCAGCGTTTCCGGACTAGCGGGGATCACAGATACGCAGTATTTT	CASSVSGLAGITDTQYF
TRBD2	few	TRBV2	TRBJ2-1	TGTGCCAGCAGTGAAGTCGGACTAGCGGGAATTGGGCAGTTCTTC	CASSEVGLAGIGQFF
.	many	TRBV5-6	TRBJ1-3	TGTGCCAGTGGCCCCTTTGGAAACACCATATATTTT	CASGPFGNTIYF
.	many	TRBV11-2	TRBJ1-1	TGTGCCAGCAGCCCTGACTGGGGAACTGAAGCTTTCTTT	CASSPDWGTEAFF
.	many	TRBV4-2	TRBJ2-6	TGTGCCAGCAGCCCGGAAGGGGCAGCTCCGTCTGGGGCCAACGTCCTGACTTTC	CASSPEGAAPSGANVLTF
TRBD2	.	TRBV4-1	TRBJ2-1	TGCGCCAGCAGCCAAGTTCAGCGGGAGGATGATGAGCAGTTCTTC	CASSQVQREDDEQFF
TRBD1	.	TRBV5-1	TRBJ2-3	TGCGCCAGCAGTATGGGACAGGACACAGATACGCAGTATTTT	CASSMGQDTDTQYF
.	.	TRBV6-5	TRBJ1-1	TGTGCCAGCAGTTACGCCGGGCCCACTGAAGCTTTCTTT	CASSYAGPTEAFF
.	.	TRBV5-1	TRBJ1-2	TGCGCCAGCAGCTCCAGGAATGGTGGCTACACCTTC	CASSSRNGGYTF
.	.	TRBV19	TRBJ1-1	TGTGCCACAAGCCCCCGGAACACTGAAGCTTTCTTT	CATSPRNTEAFF
.	many	TRBV6-5	TRBJ2-1	TGTGCCAGCGCCCCCCGGGACCCCTCCTACAATGAGCAGTTCTTC	CASAPRDPSYNEQFF
TRBD2	few	TRBV3-1	TRBJ2-5	TGTGCCAGCAGCCGTACGGGAGGAGAGACCCAGTACTTC	CASSRTGGETQYF
.	many	TRBV12-3/TRBV12-4	TRBJ1-2	TGTGCCAGCAGTCCGGACGGCTGGGAAGGCTACACCTTC	CASSPDGWEGYTF
TRBD1	many	TRBV27	TRBJ1-4	TGTGCCAGCAGATTCCAGGGGGCGCTGGGTGAAAAACTGTTTTTT	CASRFQGALGEKLFF
.	many	TRBV21-1	TRBJ2-5	TGTGCCAGCAGCAAACAAATCGGAAGCTTGGAGACCCAGTACTTC	CASSKQIGSLETQYF
.	many	TRBV5-1	TRBJ2-7	TGCGCCAGCAGCTATAGGTCTTTCGGCCCCTACGAGCAGTACTTC	CASSYRSFGPYEQYF
TRBD2	few	TRBV6-2/TRBV6-3	TRBJ2-1	TGTGCCAGCGCCGGGACTAGGGCCCCCAATGAGCAGTTCTTC	CASAGTRAPNEQFF
TRBD2	many	TRBV18	TRBJ2-1	TGTGCCAGTGAAACAGCGGGAGGCTCCTACAATGAGCAGTTCTTC	CASETAGGSYNEQFF